A single T cell receptor (beta chain) is shown here with its context. This clonotype occurred a few times. Which antigen it targets is not known. No base quality values were provided; no much bigger clone lies one nucleotide off. The record originates from a study of patients and donors after allogeneic stem cell transplantation (dated by TCRdb to between 2020 and 2021). Including the terminal cysteine and phenylalanine, the CDR3 comprises 13 residues. Only the CDR3 region is kept as DNA, spanning 39 bases read in frame from base 1. Reading the germline V gene gives CDR1 SGHTA and CDR2 FQGNSA. Compared with germline, V lacks 3 bases and J lacks 4 bases; bases without a gene match: 2. Library creation used RT-PCR. The instrument was a NextSeq 550. TCRdb cleaned the public reads at Q25 with fastp, built clones with MiXCR and kept in-frame beta chains. Here each entry gathers all rows of one CDR3 protein and keeps the most common genes and DNA. The sample table shows around 150,000 distinct CDR3 sequences, and approximately 35% are seen once. The ten top clones hold about 50% of the sample.

This receptor was obtained from a human donor who was either an allogeneic HSCT recipient or a stem cell or donor lymphocyte infusion donor (not recorded which). It is not recorded whose cells these are; they may come from a transplant donor. The chain was built from TRBV7-2 and TRBJ1-2, and TRBD1 aligns with 7 junction nucleotides. Sequencing input: blood, either unsorted or a sorted T cell fraction (not recorded which). At the DNA level, the sequence is TGTGCCAGCAGCTTCCAGGGGGGCTATGGCTACACCTTC. Its translation reads: CASSFQGGYGYTF.